One and the same sample provided the 23 T cell receptor beta chains below, sequenced in a study of breast tumors, draining lymph nodes, adjacent tissues. Via MiXCR, TCRdb re-called the multiplex PCR reads, giving one row per CDR3 protein. The data contain approximately 170,000 distinct CDR3 sequences, about 33% of them singletons. The lymph nodes were axillary draining lymph nodes from breast cancer patients. Sequenced material: axillary lymph node tissue. These receptors came from a female donor with breast cancer. Some clones in this sample may be carry-over from other donors' samples.

This clonotype was seen many times. The chain joins TRBV11-3 to TRBJ2-1; D remains ambiguous. V dropped 0 bases and J dropped 15 bases, with 15 bases sitting between them. Germline values: CDR1 SGHNT, CDR2 YENEEA. This CDR3 is 13 amino acids long. In nucleotides, the CDR3 is TGTGCCAGCAGCTTAGAAAACAGCGTCTCTTGGTTCTTC. It codes for CASSLENSVSWFF.

V gene TRBV6-5 combines with J gene TRBJ1-5; 8 bases agree with TRBD1. The trim removed 6 bases at V and 4 bases at J, leaving 14 bases unmatched. CDR1 and CDR2 (germline): MNHEY, SVGAGI. The CDR3 has 17 residues. CDR3: CASSRGQGARGNQPQHF. DNA for the CDR3: TGTGCCAGCAGCCGCGGGCAGGGGGCGCGTGGAAATCAGCCCCAGCATTTT.

This clonotype was seen many times. This rearrangement joins TRBV9 to TRBJ1-2; no clear D. The germline V and J ends were trimmed by 1 base and 8 bases, with 15 bases remaining between them. CDR1 and CDR2 (germline): SGDLS, YYNGEE. CDR3 length: 14 amino acids. CDR3 loop: CASSVTDDPWGYTF. CDR3 coding DNA: TGTGCCAGCAGCGTAACCGACGACCCTTGGGGCTACACCTTC.

The chain combines TRBV12-5 with TRBJ1-2; D ambiguous. The V gene's germline CDR1 is LGHNT and CDR2 FRNRAP. This CDR3 region has 13 residues. The V gene lost 0 bases and the J gene lost 12 bases, with 14 bases spanning the gap. The DNA for the CDR3 is TGTGCTAGTGGTTTGGTAGGCAGCTCTGGAAACACCTTC. It specifies CASGLVGSSGNTF.

This clonotype was found many times. This chain links TRBV7-6 with TRBJ1-3; D gene ambiguous. Trimming took off 3 bases at V and 4 bases at J, with 4 bases between the two ends. Germline CDR1 and CDR2: SGHVS and FNYEAQ. The CDR3 runs 12 residues. CDR3 loop: CASSFNGNTIYF. The CDR3 bases are TGTGCCAGCAGCTTCAACGGAAACACCATATATTTT.

The chain couples TRBV28 to TRBJ2-1; 11 nucleotides match TRBD1. The germline gives CDR1 MDHEN, CDR2 SYDVKM. The ends lost 6 bases at V and 2 bases at J; junction bases unmatched: 6. This CDR3 contains 16 residues. The CDR3 loop reads CASRGQGDEAYNEQFF. In nucleotides, the CDR3 is TGTGCCAGCAGGGGACAGGGGGACGAAGCCTACAATGAGCAGTTCTTC.

This clonotype was counted at least ten times. The rearrangement links TRBV20-1 to TRBJ2-5; 9 positions agree with TRBD1. V was pared by 0 bases and J by 5 bases, with 10 bases of the junction left unmatched. The CDR3 totals 16 residues. Looked up from germline, CDR1 is DFQATT and CDR2 is SNEGSKA (reference sequence). The CDR3 DNA reads as TGCAGTGCTAGAGATCCACAGGGGGCTGATGGGGAGACCCAGTACTTC. It encodes CSARDPQGADGETQYF.

This clonotype has a count of ten or more. DNA for the CDR3: TGTGCCACCAGACCCAGGAAGGGCATTCAGTACTTC. Its translation: CATRPRKGIQYF. J is TRBJ2-4 and V is TRBV15; no reliable D call. V was pared by 6 bases and J by 9 bases, with 12 bases between. The CDR3 extends over 12 amino acids. Germline CDR1 and CDR2: LNHNV and YYDKDF (reference sequence).

Details on this clonotype: A much larger clone differs by one base, so this may be a read error. The chain links TRBV5-4 to TRBJ2-1; D might be TRBD1 or TRBD2, each matching 5 bases. V lost 4 bases and J lost 1, with 15 bases in between. CDR3 length: 16 amino acids. Germline V CDR1 and CDR2: SGHNT, YYREEE (reference sequence). CDR3 sequence: CASSPTGPVSYNEQFF. The CDR3 DNA sequence: TGTGCCAGCAGCCCAACGGGACCTGTTTCCTACAATGAGCAGTTCTTC.

This chain links TRBV29-1 with TRBJ1-1; TRBD1 is a possible D gene (6 bases). The V end was cut by 3 bases, the J end by 1 base, with 18 bases between. The germline gives CDR1 SQVTM, CDR2 ANQGSEA. CDR3 length: 16 residues. DNA for the CDR3: TGCAGCGTTGACTTGAAGATGGGGACATCGAACACTGAAGCTTTCTTT. This encodes CSVDLKMGTSNTEAFF.

This clonotype was detected many times. The chain recombines TRBV7-3 with TRBJ1-1; a possible D gene is TRBD1 (5 bases). CDR1 and CDR2 from the germline V gene are SGHTA and FQGTGA. The V end was cut by 2 bases, the J end by 1 base, with 5 bases between. This CDR3 has 13 residues. The DNA for the CDR3 is TGTGCCAGCAGCTTAGGACAGAACACTGAAGCTTTCTTT. Its protein product is CASSLGQNTEAFF.

The chain couples TRBV3-1 to TRBJ1-3; D gene ambiguous. Germline CDR1 reads LGHDT; CDR2 reads YNNKEL (reference sequence). This CDR3 contains 15 residues. V lost 0 bases and J 0 bases, leaving 6 bases between the germline ends. CDR3 region: CASSQETSSGNTIYF. As DNA, the CDR3 is TGTGCCAGCAGCCAAGAGACTAGCTCTGGAAACACCATATATTTT. Drawing the rest from reference TRBV3-1 and TRBJ1-3, the complete variable domain is DTAVSQTPKYLVTQMGNDKSIKCEQNLGHDTMYWYKQDSKKFLKIMFSYNNKELIINETVPNRFSPKSPDKAHLNLHINSLELGDSAVYFCASSQETSSGNTIYFGEGSWLTVV.

Note on this clonotype: One end of the junction fails to match germline, which may point to a read error. The J gene is TRBJ1-5, the V gene TRBV15; D possibly corresponds to TRBD1 (5 bases). Germline V CDR1 and CDR2: LNHNV, YYDKDF (reference sequence). The length of the CDR3 is 16 residues. CDR3 sequence: CATSRDWVQGLQPQHF. CDR3 in DNA: TGTGCCACCAGCAGAGATTGGGTGCAGGGCCTTCAGCCCCAGCACTTT.

This clonotype has a count of ten or more. The V call is TRBV29-1, the J call TRBJ1-6, with D maybe TRBD1 (5 bases). The CDR3 extends over 17 amino acids. Trimming removed 8 bases at V and 1 base at J, with 21 bases between. CDR1 and CDR2 from the germline V gene are SQVTM and ANQGSEA. CDR3 in amino acids: CSPGRGGGRSYNSPLHF. In DNA, the CDR3 is TGCAGCCCTGGAAGGGGCGGCGGGAGGTCCTATAATTCACCCCTCCACTTT.

V is TRBV7-3 and J is TRBJ1-6; no clear D gene. There are 14 residues in the CDR3. V was shortened by 4 bases and J by 6 bases, with 10 bases between the two germline ends. Germline V lookup: CDR1 SGHTA, CDR2 FQGTGA. The chain's CDR3 is CASSSGKPNSPLHF. The CDR3 DNA is TGTGCCAGCAGCTCCGGGAAACCTAATTCACCCCTCCACTTT.

Remarks on this clonotype: At one end the junction does not follow the germline gene, possibly because of a read error. The gene calls are TRBV2 and TRBJ1-1; D is possibly TRBD1 (5 bases). The V gene's germline CDR1 is SNHLY and CDR2 FYNNEI. The CDR3 length is 13 residues. CDR3 bases: TGTACCAGCAGTCAGACAGAGAACACTGAAGCTTTCTTT. Translating it yields CTSSQTENTEAFF. Filled out from reference TRBV2 and TRBJ1-1, the complete variable domain reads EPEVTQTPSHQVTQMGQEVILRCVPISNHLYFYWYRQILGQKVEFLVSFYNNEISEKSEIFDDQFSVERPDGSNFTLKIRSTKLEDSAMYFCTSSQTENTEAFFGQGTRLTVV.

This clonotype was recorded at least ten times. The chain links TRBV5-5 to TRBJ1-4; D is ambiguous. Germline values: CDR1 SGHKS, CDR2 YYEKEE (reference sequence). CDR3 size: 12 residues. V was trimmed by 6 bases and J by 5 bases, leaving 8 bases between them. Here the CDR3 reads CASTGPNEKLFF. In DNA form, the CDR3 reads TGTGCCAGCACCGGACCGAATGAAAAACTGTTTTTT.

This clonotype was counted many times. CDR3 protein: CASRTGGWYGYTF. In nucleotides, the CDR3 is TGTGCCAGCAGAACAGGGGGCTGGTATGGCTACACCTTC. The chain joins TRBV2 to TRBJ1-2; 9 nucleotides align to TRBD1. J gave up 5 bases and V 6 bases, and 4 bases lay outside the gene matches. Germline-derived CDR1 and CDR2 are SNHLY and FYNNEI. CDR3 length equals 13 residues.

With respect to this clonotype: Being one base from a much bigger clone, this may be a read error. The chain joins TRBV5-1 to TRBJ2-7; 7 bases map to TRBD2. The CDR3 covers 14 residues. The germline CDR1 and CDR2 sequences are SGHRS and YFSETQ. The CDR3 DNA reads as TGTGCCAGCAGTCTCGGGGGGATCTCTTGCGAGCAGTACTTC. Its protein product is CASSLGGISCEQYF.

This clonotype was counted ten times or more. The chain recombines TRBV15 with TRBJ2-1; 8 positions agree with TRBD1. The CDR3 extends over 15 amino acids. J was trimmed by 8 bases and V by 1 base; bases with no gene match: 7. The germline V gene encodes CDR1 LNHNV and CDR2 YYDKDF (reference sequence). For the CDR3, the DNA is TGTGCCACCAGCAGAGGACAGGGGTACCTGGATGAGCAGTTCTTC. Encoded protein: CATSRGQGYLDEQFF.

In its sample, this clonotype was seen many times. This chain links TRBV24-1 with TRBJ2-1; tentatively, D is TRBD2 (5 bases). The CDR3 totals 13 residues. The V gene's germline CDR1 is KGHDR and CDR2 SFDVKD. V shed 7 bases and J shed 2 bases, with 8 bases lying between them. CDR3 sequence: CATRRAPYNEQFF. The DNA for the CDR3 is TGTGCCACCAGGAGGGCTCCCTACAATGAGCAGTTCTTC.

This clonotype has ten or more counts. The chain carries TRBV7-9 and TRBJ1-4; D may be TRBD1 (5 bases). Germline CDR1 SEHNR, CDR2 FQNEAQ (reference sequence). There are 14 residues in the CDR3. V was pared by 6 bases and J by 5 bases, with 13 bases between. CDR3 amino acids: CASRPDSQNEKLFF. The DNA for the CDR3 is TGTGCCAGCAGACCTGACAGTCAAAATGAAAAACTGTTTTTT.

This clonotype occurred a few times. Possible read error: a much larger clone is one base away. The V gene is TRBV11-2, the J gene TRBJ1-2; D is unresolved. V lost 5 bases and J 4 bases, leaving 14 bases between the germline ends. Germline CDR1 and CDR2: SGHAT and FQNNGV. The CDR3 is 14 amino acids. In nucleotides, the CDR3 is TGTGCCAGCAGCGATGGACGAAACGCCTATGGCTACACCTTC. Translation: CASSDGRNAYGYTF.